The rows below give T cell receptor beta chains drawn from one sample of a study of OX40 agonist ivuxolimab in advanced cancers. The table came from immunoSEQ multiplex PCR; TCRdb's copy has only in-frame clones and leaves some out. Counted here are about 51,000 clones, about 78% occurring once; the ten biggest clones make up over 2%. The specimen was CD4+ or CD8+ T cells sorted from blood, collected in a trial of the OX40 agonist ivuxolimab. The receptor set was obtained from an adult with an advanced solid tumor such as melanoma, head and neck, liver or kidney cancer. The CDR3 runs from the conserved cysteine through the conserved F or W. The order of the fields is V gene, J gene, D gene, clone size, CDR3 DNA, CDR3 protein. The D gene is left open where the match is weak. Clone size is given for some rows only: seen once, a few or many times, or a class if the clone is expanded.

v_call: TRBV6-1; j_call: TRBJ1-1; d_call: .; clone_size: few; cdr3_nt: TGTGCCAGCACCCCAAACACTGAAGCTTTCTTT; cdr3_aa: CASTPNTEAFF
v_call: TRBV5-1; j_call: TRBJ2-7; d_call: .; clone_size: .; cdr3_nt: TGCGCCAGCAGCTTACAGGTACTCTCCTACGAGCAGTACTTC; cdr3_aa: CASSLQVLSYEQYF
v_call: TRBV7-5; j_call: TRBJ2-3; d_call: .; clone_size: .; cdr3_nt: TGTGCCAGAAGCGGGGATGGCCCCCTCACAGATACGCAGTATTTT; cdr3_aa: CARSGDGPLTDTQYF
v_call: TRBV28; j_call: TRBJ2-3; d_call: .; clone_size: .; cdr3_nt: TGTGCCAGCAATCCCGGGGGCACAGATACGCAGTATTTT; cdr3_aa: CASNPGGTDTQYF
v_call: TRBV29-1; j_call: TRBJ2-3; d_call: TRBD2; clone_size: .; cdr3_nt: TGCAGCGTTGAATCACTTACCGGGACTACCCTCACAGATACGCAGTATTTT; cdr3_aa: CSVESLTGTTLTDTQYF
v_call: TRBV28; j_call: TRBJ1-3; d_call: .; clone_size: .; cdr3_nt: TGTGCCAGCAGCCTCCTCGGGCCTGGAAACACCATATATTTT; cdr3_aa: CASSLLGPGNTIYF
v_call: TRBV10-1; j_call: TRBJ2-2; d_call: .; clone_size: .; cdr3_nt: TGCGCCAGCAGTGAGTCGTGGGGACACGGCACCGGGGAGCTGTTTTTT; cdr3_aa: CASSESWGHGTGELFF
v_call: TRBV19; j_call: TRBJ2-1; d_call: TRBD2; clone_size: .; cdr3_nt: TGTGCCAGTAGTCTCCGGACTAGCGGGAGTGGGAATGAGCAGTTCTTC; cdr3_aa: CASSLRTSGSGNEQFF
v_call: TRBV6-5; j_call: TRBJ2-1; d_call: .; clone_size: .; cdr3_nt: TGTGCCAGCAGTTACGGTAGCGACTACTACAATGAGCAGTTCTTC; cdr3_aa: CASSYGSDYYNEQFF
v_call: TRBV11-1; j_call: TRBJ2-2; d_call: .; clone_size: .; cdr3_nt: TGTGCCAGCAGCCGAAGTCGTAGCGGGGAGCTGTTTTTT; cdr3_aa: CASSRSRSGELFF
v_call: TRBV19; j_call: TRBJ2-3; d_call: .; clone_size: once; cdr3_nt: TGTGCCAGTAGTATACTCGGCCAGGGCATGCGAGCAGATACGCAGTATTTT; cdr3_aa: CASSILGQGMRADTQYF
v_call: TRBV5-1; j_call: TRBJ2-4; d_call: TRBD1; clone_size: .; cdr3_nt: TGCGCCAGCAGCTATGGACAGGGGGGAGACATTCAGTACTTC; cdr3_aa: CASSYGQGGDIQYF
v_call: TRBV6-5; j_call: TRBJ1-2; d_call: .; clone_size: .; cdr3_nt: TGTGCCAGCAGAAGGGGCATGGCTAACTATGGCTACACCTTC; cdr3_aa: CASRRGMANYGYTF
v_call: TRBV2; j_call: TRBJ1-4; d_call: TRBD1; clone_size: .; cdr3_nt: TGTGCCAGCAGTCCCTCAGGGGGCGTAGAAGAAAAACTGTTTTTT; cdr3_aa: CASSPSGGVEEKLFF
v_call: TRBV5-5; j_call: TRBJ2-7; d_call: TRBD1; clone_size: .; cdr3_nt: TGTGCCAGCAGCCACACCGGGACAGGGCTCTACGAGCAGTACTTC; cdr3_aa: CASSHTGTGLYEQYF
v_call: TRBV13; j_call: TRBJ1-1; d_call: TRBD1; clone_size: .; cdr3_nt: TGTGCCAGCAGCAGACCAGGGGGGACTGAAGCTTTCTTT; cdr3_aa: CASSRPGGTEAFF
v_call: TRBV5-1; j_call: TRBJ2-1; d_call: TRBD2; clone_size: .; cdr3_nt: TGCGCCAGCAGCCGTCCGACTAGCGAGTACAATGAGCAGTTCTTC; cdr3_aa: CASSRPTSEYNEQFF
v_call: TRBV27; j_call: TRBJ2-2; d_call: .; clone_size: once; cdr3_nt: TGTGCCAGCAGTGGAGGGGCGGGCGACGGGGAGCTGTTTTTT; cdr3_aa: CASSGGAGDGELFF
v_call: TRBV6-5; j_call: TRBJ2-3; d_call: .; clone_size: .; cdr3_nt: TGTGCCAGCAGCTACTCGAACAGACTACGAGATACGCAGTATTTT; cdr3_aa: CASSYSNRLRDTQYF
v_call: TRBV18; j_call: TRBJ2-7; d_call: .; clone_size: .; cdr3_nt: TGTGCCAGCTCACTTGGCAGTTCCTACGAGCAGTACTTC; cdr3_aa: CASSLGSSYEQYF
v_call: TRBV10-1; j_call: TRBJ2-7; d_call: .; clone_size: .; cdr3_nt: TGCGCCAGCAGTGAGTCCCCCTGGGGGGAATCCGAGCAGTACTTC; cdr3_aa: CASSESPWGESEQYF
v_call: TRBV13; j_call: TRBJ2-7; d_call: TRBD2; clone_size: .; cdr3_nt: TGTGCCAGCAGCTTACTAGCGGTTCGCTCCTACGAGCAGTACTTC; cdr3_aa: CASSLLAVRSYEQYF
v_call: TRBV11-2; j_call: TRBJ1-2; d_call: TRBD1; clone_size: .; cdr3_nt: TGTGCCAGCAGTAACAGGGGTAACTATGGCTACACCTTC; cdr3_aa: CASSNRGNYGYTF
v_call: TRBV27; j_call: TRBJ2-1; d_call: TRBD2; clone_size: .; cdr3_nt: TGTGCCAGCAGTTTGAGGCTAGCGGGAGGTCCAAGAAGGAGCCAAACCTACAATGAGCAGTTCTTC; cdr3_aa: CASSLRLAGGPRRSQTYNEQFF
v_call: TRBV6-5; j_call: TRBJ1-3; d_call: .; clone_size: .; cdr3_nt: TGTGCCAGCAGTACCAGACACACCTCTGGAAACACCATATATTTT; cdr3_aa: CASSTRHTSGNTIYF
v_call: TRBV5-4; j_call: TRBJ2-3; d_call: TRBD1; clone_size: .; cdr3_nt: TGTGCCAGCAGCTTGATGGGGCAGGGGGCGGTCGGCACAGATACGCAGTATTTT; cdr3_aa: CASSLMGQGAVGTDTQYF
v_call: TRBV5-6; j_call: TRBJ2-3; d_call: TRBD2; clone_size: .; cdr3_nt: TGTGCCAGCAGCTTGCTAAGTTACAGCGGGAGTGACGCAGATACGCAGTATTTT; cdr3_aa: CASSLLSYSGSDADTQYF
v_call: TRBV7-6; j_call: TRBJ2-1; d_call: .; clone_size: .; cdr3_nt: TGTGCCAGCAGCTTAAACAATGAGCAGTTCTTC; cdr3_aa: CASSLNNEQFF
v_call: TRBV7-2; j_call: TRBJ2-7; d_call: .; clone_size: few; cdr3_nt: TGTGCCAGCAGCCCCCGGGACGGGGACTACGAGCAGTACTTC; cdr3_aa: CASSPRDGDYEQYF